This T cell receptor (beta chain) originates from a study of T cell responses to AZD1222 COVID-19 vaccine. Findings and limits, study-wide: Clonal diversity may have been underestimated, and the donors were mostly white British, with more females than males. Mapped onto spike, vaccine-associated CD4 TCRs spanned it and were dominant at 160-218 and 743-854. In the spike-specific TCR repertoire, nearly half reportedly target unmutated variant regions. Seropositive status at baseline applied to only a handful of AZD1222 recipients.

Concerning this clone: Its target is unknown. Additional DNA sequences in this sample encode the identical CDR3.

The repertoire was sequenced with immunoSEQ multiplex PCR; TCRdb's copy has only in-frame clones and lacks some. The sample contains nearly 200,000 clones, approximately 93% of which appear only once. The CDR3 length is 17 residues. Germline CDR1 and CDR2: LNHDA and SQIVND (reference sequence). V trimming: 2 bases; J trimming: 3 bases; junction bases outside the gene matches: 10. Sequencing used peripheral blood, obtained 28 days after the second AZD1222 dose. The rearrangement uses TRBV19 and TRBJ1-5; 7 bases fit TRBD1. This clonotype originated in an adult who received the AZD1222 COVID-19 vaccine. The CDR3 DNA sequence: TGTGCCAGTAGTATATATGCAGGGGGGCAATCCAATCAGCCCCAGCATTTT. Translation gives CASSIYAGGQSNQPQHF.